Listed below are T cell receptor beta chains from one sample, sequenced in a study of glioma-infiltrating T cells. TCRdb re-analysed the multiplex PCR reads in MiXCR, keeping a single row per CDR3 protein. The sample lists a few hundred thousand distinct CDR3 sequences, roughly two fifths occurring once. Sequenced: glioma tissue, nonneoplastic brain tissue, or PBMCs (not recorded which). These receptors were collected from a human donor with low-grade glioma or glioblastoma, undergoing nonglioma brain surgery, or in good health (not recorded which). Both conserved end residues are part of each CDR3. D genes are given only for firm matches. Rows give clone size only sometimes, using once, few, many, or a class for an expanded clone.

TRBV18,NA,TRBJ1-2,NA,TGTGCCAGCTCACCGGCAGGAAACTATGGCTACACCTTC,CASSPAGNYGYTF
TRBV7-9,NA,TRBJ1-1,few,TGTGCCAGCAGCTACCCCGGGCCCCGGGGCACTGAAGCTTTCTTT,CASSYPGPRGTEAFF
TRBV27,NA,TRBJ2-2,few,TGTGCCAGCAGTTTAACCCGTCGCTCCGGGGAGCTGTTTTTT,CASSLTRRSGELFF
TRBV19,TRBD2,TRBJ2-3,few,TGTGCCGCTAGCGGGACTAGCACAGATACGCAGTATTTT,CAASGTSTDTQYF
TRBV7-2,NA,TRBJ2-3,few,TGTGCCAGCAGCCCTGAGGAGGTAGCCCGCACAGATACGCAGTATTTT,CASSPEEVARTDTQYF
TRBV24-1,TRBD2,TRBJ2-5,once,TGTGGCACCGCCGTGGTAGCGGGAGTACAAGAGACCCAGTACTTC,CGTAVVAGVQETQYF
TRBV5-1,NA,TRBJ2-5,NA,TGCGCCAGCAGCTTGGCGGGCTCTCCGTACCAAGAGACCCAGTACTTC,CASSLAGSPYQETQYF
TRBV6-1,NA,TRBJ2-5,many,TGTGCCAGTGCTACAGAGGGGGAGACCCAGTACTTC,CASATEGETQYF
TRBV29-1,NA,TRBJ1-1,NA,TGCAGCGTTGAAGAAACGTTGAACACTGAAGCTTTCTTT,CSVEETLNTEAFF
TRBV28,NA,TRBJ2-7,few,TGTGCCAGCAGCTCCGGACAATACGACTCCTACGAGCAGTACTTC,CASSSGQYDSYEQYF
TRBV20-1,NA,TRBJ2-7,NA,TGCAGTGCAGCGGACACTGAATCATACGAGCAGTACTTC,CSAADTESYEQYF
TRBV2,NA,TRBJ2-5,NA,TGTGCCAGCCGTAGCGGGACAGAAGAGACCCAGTACTTC,CASRSGTEETQYF
TRBV4-1,NA,TRBJ2-1,NA,TGCGCCAGCAGCCAAGATCAACAGTGGTACTACAATGAGCAGTTCTTC,CASSQDQQWYYNEQFF
TRBV19,NA,TRBJ1-1,NA,TGTGCCAGTAGTTATGGCAGGGAGAACACTGAAGCTTTCTTT,CASSYGRENTEAFF
TRBV2,NA,TRBJ1-5,few,TGTGCCAGCAGGGGAAATGCCAATCAGCCCCAGCATTTT,CASRGNANQPQHF
TRBV27,NA,TRBJ2-1,many,TGTGCCAGCAGTTTGCTACAGGGTAAGCAGTTCTTC,CASSLLQGKQFF
TRBV4-3,TRBD1,TRBJ1-4,NA,TGCGCCAGCAGCCAAGGACAGGGCAGGAATGAAAAACTGTTTTTT,CASSQGQGRNEKLFF
TRBV7-9,NA,TRBJ2-5,NA,TGTGCCAGCAGCTTATCCTCTCTTACCCAAGAGACCCAGTACTTC,CASSLSSLTQETQYF
TRBV10-3,NA,TRBJ1-1,few,TGTGCCATCAGTGTCGACAGCTACACTGAAGCTTTCTTT,CAISVDSYTEAFF
TRBV28,NA,TRBJ1-1,NA,TGTGCCAGCAACACCAATCCGGGCAGGGAAGGATCTGAAGCTTTCTTT,CASNTNPGREGSEAFF
TRBV28,TRBD2,TRBJ2-1,few,TGTGCCAGCAGTGGACTAGCGCAAAACGGGAATGAGCAGTTCTTC,CASSGLAQNGNEQFF
TRBV25-1,NA,TRBJ1-1,NA,TGTGCCAGCAGTGACAGAGGACTAGCGGGTCAGCAGTTCTTT,CASSDRGLAGQQFF
TRBV29-1,NA,TRBJ2-5,NA,TGCAGCGTCCATATATTGGGGGAACAGGGAGAGACCCAGTACTTC,CSVHILGEQGETQYF
TRBV20-1,TRBD1,TRBJ1-5,NA,TGCAGTGCGCCGGGGGACAGCTATCAGCCCCAGCATTTT,CSAPGDSYQPQHF
TRBV19,NA,TRBJ1-1,NA,TGTGCCAGTAGTATAGGGGACCTGAACACTGAAGCTTTCTTT,CASSIGDLNTEAFF
TRBV20-1,TRBD2,TRBJ2-7,many,TGCAGTGCAACGACTAGCGGCTACGAGCAGTACTTC,CSATTSGYEQYF
TRBV28,NA,TRBJ2-1,NA,TGTGCCAGCAGTTCCCCGGGTGTCTGGGGACAATACAATGAGCAGTTCTTC,CASSSPGVWGQYNEQFF
TRBV20-1,NA,TRBJ2-7,few,TGCAGTGCTACCCCCGACAGTTCCTACGAGCAGTACTTC,CSATPDSSYEQYF
TRBV2,NA,TRBJ2-7,many,TGTGCCAGCAGTGAGGGCTACCAGCAGTACTTC,CASSEGYQQYF
TRBV4-1,NA,TRBJ1-2,NA,TGCGCCAGCAGCCGTTCGGGGGACGGTACTAACTATGGCTACACCTTC,CASSRSGDGTNYGYTF
TRBV29-1,NA,TRBJ1-1,NA,TGCAGCGTTGAGGGACGGGTTCACACTGAAGCTTTCTTT,CSVEGRVHTEAFF
TRBV7-2,TRBD2,TRBJ2-1,NA,TGTGCCAGCAGCTTACTCGCGGGAGAGGGTGAGCAGTTCTTC,CASSLLAGEGEQFF
TRBV20-1,TRBD1,TRBJ1-1,many,TGCAGTGCTAGAGGACCAGGACAGGGGGGCACTGAAGCTTTCTTT,CSARGPGQGGTEAFF
TRBV6-1,NA,TRBJ1-1,NA,TGTGCCAGCAGTAAAGCTAACACTGAAGCTTTCTTT,CASSKANTEAFF
TRBV6-2/TRBV6-3,TRBD2,TRBJ2-7,many,TGTGCCAGCAGTTACCTCGCTAGCGGGAGCGAGCAGTACTTC,CASSYLASGSEQYF
TRBV6-2/TRBV6-3,NA,TRBJ1-4,NA,TGTGCCAGCAGTTACCCCCGGCGGTCGCGGGATGAAAAACTGTTTTTT,CASSYPRRSRDEKLFF
TRBV6-2/TRBV6-3,NA,TRBJ2-6,NA,TGTGCCAGCAGTTTTTCGGGCGATCCAACTTGGTACCCTGGGGCCAACGTCCTGACTTTC,CASSFSGDPTWYPGANVLTF
TRBV2,TRBD1,TRBJ2-7,many,TGTGCCAGCAGTACCGGGACAGGAGGTTACGAGCAGTACTTC,CASSTGTGGYEQYF
TRBV7-9,TRBD2,TRBJ2-7,NA,TGTGCCAGCAGCTTAGATAAGCGGGACTACGAGCAGTACTTC,CASSLDKRDYEQYF
TRBV20-1,NA,TRBJ1-1,many,TGCAGTGCTAGAGATTGGTTCGGCAGGGCGAACACTGAAGCTTTCTTT,CSARDWFGRANTEAFF
TRBV6-6,TRBD1,TRBJ1-2,many,TGTGCCAGCAGTTACTCGATAGGGGGACAGGGGATTCGGGGCTACACCTTC,CASSYSIGGQGIRGYTF
TRBV6-5,TRBD1,TRBJ1-1,NA,TGTGCCAGCAGTTACTCTAGGACAGGGGACACTGAAGCTTTCTTT,CASSYSRTGDTEAFF
TRBV7-2,TRBD1,TRBJ2-7,NA,TGTGCCAGCGGCCAGGGGACAGGGGGGGCGAGCGAGCAGTACTTC,CASGQGTGGASEQYF